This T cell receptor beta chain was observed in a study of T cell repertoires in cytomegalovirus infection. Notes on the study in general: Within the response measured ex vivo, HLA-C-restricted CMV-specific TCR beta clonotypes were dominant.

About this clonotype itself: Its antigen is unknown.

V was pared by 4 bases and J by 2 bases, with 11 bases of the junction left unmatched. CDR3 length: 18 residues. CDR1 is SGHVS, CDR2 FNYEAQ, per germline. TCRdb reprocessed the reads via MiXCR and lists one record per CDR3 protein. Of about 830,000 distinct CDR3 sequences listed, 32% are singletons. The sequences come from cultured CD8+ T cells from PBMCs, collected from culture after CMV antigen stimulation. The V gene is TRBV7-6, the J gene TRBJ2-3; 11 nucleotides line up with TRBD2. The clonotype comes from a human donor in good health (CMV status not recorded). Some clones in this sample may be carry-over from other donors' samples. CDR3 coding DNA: TGTGCCAGCAGCTCTCTAGCGGGGGGAAACCCAAACACAGATACGCAGTATTTT. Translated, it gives CASSSLAGGNPNTDTQYF.